This is a list of T cell receptor beta chains from one sample in a study of cytomegalovirus exposure and HLA in healthy donors. TCRdb's copy holds only in-frame clones and misses some; the assay was immunoSEQ multiplex PCR. The data hold about 220,000 clones, with approximately 80% observed a single time. Sequencing was carried out using PBMCs. The source is a woman between 25 and 40 years old in good health and CMV-seropositive. The CDR3 runs from the conserved cysteine through the conserved F or W. D genes are given only for firm matches. Expanded clones are given a class, and other clones once, few, many or no size at all.

clone_size,v_call,j_call,d_call,cdr3_nt,cdr3_aa
NA,TRBV28,TRBJ1-2,NA,TGTGCCAGCAACCTGGGGGCAGGATCTCATGGCTACACCTTC,CASNLGAGSHGYTF
NA,TRBV29-1,TRBJ1-1,NA,TGCAGCGTTATGACAACCTTGAACACTGAAGCTTTCTTT,CSVMTTLNTEAFF
NA,TRBV29-1,TRBJ1-2,NA,TGCAGCGTTGAAGCCTCTCGTTTGGACAGCCCTAACTATGGCTACACCTTC,CSVEASRLDSPNYGYTF
once,TRBV30,TRBJ1-1,NA,TGTGCCTGGAGTGGCCCGAGAGGGGCGAGGGAAGCTTTCTTT,CAWSGPRGAREAFF
NA,TRBV9,TRBJ1-2,NA,TGTGCCAGCGGAGGGGGGGCCAGTGGCTACACCTTC,CASGGGASGYTF
NA,TRBV10-3,TRBJ2-2,TRBD2,TGTGCCATCGCAAGAACTAGCGGGAGTGTCACCGGGGAGCTGTTTTTT,CAIARTSGSVTGELFF
NA,TRBV9,TRBJ2-2,TRBD2,TGTGCCAGCAGCCTTCGACTAGCGGGAGCGTTCGGGGAGCTGTTTTTT,CASSLRLAGAFGELFF
NA,TRBV9,TRBJ2-7,NA,TGTGCCAGCACCCACTACGAGCAGTACTTC,CASTHYEQYF
NA,TRBV10-3,TRBJ1-5,TRBD1,TGTGCTTCAGGGACAGGGGTTTCGCCCCAGCATTTT,CASGTGVSPQHF
NA,TRBV5-5,TRBJ2-1,TRBD1,TGTGCCAGCAGCTTGGTAGGGGGCCGGGAGCAGTTCTTC,CASSLVGGREQFF
NA,TRBV30,TRBJ2-3,TRBD1,TGTGCCTGGAGGGACAGGGCGACAGATACGCAGTATTTT,CAWRDRATDTQYF
NA,TRBV4-1,TRBJ1-2,NA,TGCGCCAGCAGCCAAGTCGAAGCGTTAGGCTATGGCTACACCTTC,CASSQVEALGYGYTF
NA,TRBV7-6,TRBJ1-1,TRBD1,TGTGCCAGCAGCGGGCGACAGGGCAAGGTCACTGAAGCTTTCTTT,CASSGRQGKVTEAFF
NA,TRBV18,TRBJ2-2,NA,TGTGCCAGCTCACGACAGCCCGGGGAGCTGTTTTTT,CASSRQPGELFF
NA,TRBV19,TRBJ1-2,NA,TGTGCCAGTAGTCTAGAAGGCGGGGGTAGGGGCTATGGCTACACCTTC,CASSLEGGGRGYGYTF
NA,TRBV11-3,TRBJ2-3,NA,TGTGCCAGCAGCCCAAGTGGAGATACGCAGTATTTT,CASSPSGDTQYF